This paragraph reports one T cell receptor (beta chain). Its specific antigen is unknown. Base qualities were left out, and no much larger clone turns up one base away. The library relied on the immunoSEQ multiplex PCR assay. The multiplex PCR relied on a mix of 60 forward primers for TCR Vbeta segments and 13 reverse primers for TCR Jbeta segments. Amplification of the CDR3 region of rearranged TCR beta genes was performed with a multiplex PCR assay on genomic DNA. On the Illumina HiSeq System, the amplified TCR beta libraries were sequenced as 87-base-pair reads. In the original analysis: Across the 670 or so repertoires, a later analysis counted around 80 million unique TCR beta chains, approximately 10 million of which were shared by at least two donors. Raw reads were error-corrected and collapsed into unique sequences with a nearest-neighbor algorithm that merged closely related sequences to remove PCR and sequencing errors. To assign V, D and J gene segments, CDR3 sequences were aligned to IMGT reference sequences. For a sequence to be retained, at least a six-nucleotide match to both a V gene segment and a J gene segment was required. Rearrangements were classified as productive when the CDR3 lacked stop codons and remained in frame with V and J, and all other rearrangements were classified as non-productive. CDR3 was defined by IMGT convention, running from the second conserved V-encoded cysteine to the conserved J-encoded phenylalanine. In an earlier analysis of 500 to 650 of the donors, sequences lacking an unambiguous match to a single V gene segment were excluded. In an earlier analysis of approximately 550 of the donors, V segments were called functional above 56.7% productive rearrangements and were called segregating when the between-donor standard deviation exceeded 5%. A statistical classification framework was built to diagnose cytomegalovirus status from the catalog of TCR beta chain sequences. A later analysis assigned V and J genes by comparing TCR nucleotide sequences with IMGT/GENE-DB human TR gene sequences. A later analysis assigned CDR3 sequences and most-parsimonious VDJ recombination scenarios with the TCRdist pipeline. In a later analysis, each TCR beta chain was defined by its CDR3 amino acid sequence together with its V-gene family, and reads without a unique V-gene family were excluded. In a later analysis, fewer than 600 highly shared, low-generation-probability nucleotide sequences were removed to address suspected cross-contamination and a sequencing artifact. A later analysis calculated a clonal expansion index for each public chain from normalized within-repertoire ranks of inferred template counts. A later analysis computed generation probabilities with a VDJ recombination model fitted to out-of-frame rearrangements, and checked the results against IGoR. Hypergeometric tests were used in a later analysis to score TCR-TCR, TCR-HLA and TCR-CMV co-occurrence, with a repertoire-size bias correction applied to the TCR pairs. To estimate false discovery rates, a later analysis permuted the HLA or CMV assignments 20 times. In a later analysis, co-occurring TCRs were grouped with DBSCAN, and TCRdist sequence similarity was added when clustering was performed within HLA-allele-positive subsets. Co-occurrence clustering excluded repertoires with fewer than 30,000 or more than 120,000 public chains, plus five with anomalous nucleotide sharing. Sourced from immuneACCESS, this table was stored by TCRdb with only in-frame sequences that have V and J called. A share of the clones is absent; for the studies checked, an unresolved V gene accounts for under half, and the remainder has no known explanation. V and J calls and clone size are as listed in that table; D and trimming were resolved from the DNA. For this sample there are fewer than 200,000 clones; over 70% appear just once. Clones ranked in the top ten supply 2.5% to 3% of the sample.

Trimming accounts for 2 bases at V and 5 bases at J, while the number of junction bases matched to no gene is 10. Spanning cysteine to phenylalanine, the CDR3 consists of 16 amino acids. Only the CDR3 DNA stays, 48 bases, in frame from base 1. CDR1 and CDR2, looked up from the germline V gene, are SGHVS and FNYEAQ. These data originate in a study of cytomegalovirus exposure and HLA in healthy donors (dated by TCRdb to about 2017). In the study overall: According to an earlier analysis of 587 of the donors, about 179 million T cells yielded approximately 120 million unique TCR beta sequences and roughly 280 Gb of sequence data. Using immunosequencing, the study profiled T cell repertoires from about 620 subjects and related those repertoires to cytomegalovirus serostatus. Genome-wide SNP genotypes for about 55% of the roughly 670 donors were used in a later genetic analysis, which treated that subset as a discovery cohort. Several DR-DQ haplotypes were treated as single units for association and clustering because of strong linkage in the cohort. Every discovery cohort repertoire had been produced on one sequencing platform. The genetic ancestry cluster associated with self-reported Caucasian donors included about four fifths of the approximately 400 genotyped donors. HLA typing included class I and class II loci at four-digit resolution. Across around 400 genotyped donors of the cohort, an average of 235,054 unique TCR beta nucleotide sequences per donor were sequenced, and around 19% of those sequences were non-productive. To predict cytomegalovirus infection status, the study brought together high-throughput TCR immunosequencing, statistical association of individual TCRs with disease status, and machine learning. Typing coverage differed by locus: A, B, C, DRB1 and DQB1 were typed in roughly 620-640 donors, DQA1 in 522, DPA1 in around 600, and DPB1 in about 450. The study aimed to test whether signatures of past pathogen exposure could be identified by cataloging public T cell receptors. Alongside the repertoire data, information on donor age, sex, ethnicity and CMV serostatus was compiled. Along with the roughly 670-subject first cohort, a separate validation cohort of over a hundred different subjects was used. Rather than using new phenotypic data, the later analysis identified candidate immune exposures from TCR beta sequences and from how often those sequences occurred across donors. Roughly 300 gigabases of sequencing data and around 85 million unique TCR sequences made up an early release that covered over 550 HLA-typed donors. In a later analysis, previously published TCR beta repertoires from 670 or so donors were re-analyzed and high-resolution HLA genotyping was added so that TCR occurrence patterns could be studied. In an earlier analysis of 587 of the donors, high-throughput TCR beta sequencing was used to judge whether each TCR beta V gene segment behaved as functional or pseudogenic. General study outcomes and caveats: Several of the top co-occurrence clusters appeared to be linked to parvovirus B19, influenza, CMV and Epstein-Barr virus, according to a later analysis. According to a later analysis, most CMV-associated TCR beta chains appeared to be HLA-restricted, and the HLA associations seemed to be driven largely by CMV exposure. A later analysis associated 15,000 to 20,000 TCR beta sequences with specific HLA alleles at a false discovery rate of 0.05. In an earlier analysis of about 540 of the donors, most TCR beta V segments were observed in productive rearrangements about 87% or about 30% of the time, broadly matching IMGT annotations. The authors suggested that the approach could potentially be extended to other disease states and immunological phenotypes. V-gene and J-gene trimming of TCR beta chains was associated with a missense DCLRE1C variant in a later genetic analysis, and the association was replicated in an independent cohort. Linkage disequilibrium might explain the correlated functional status among segregating V segments, but an unknown experimental factor could not be excluded. A later genetic analysis reported fewer N-insertions in productive TCRs among donors in an Asian-associated ancestry cluster than the approximately 670-donor mean. Because the 87-base-pair reads could not distinguish some IMGT-functional V segments, including TRBV6-2 and TRBV6-3, those segments were excluded. Sequencing depth was assumed to be roughly uniform across donors in the presence/absence analyses, though that assumption may not hold. A further reported finding was that TCR beta sequences accurately predicted the HLA-A and HLA-B alleles for most subjects in the first cohort. Because counts were too low, some 17 rarely observed V segments, including chromosome 9 orphons, were excluded from the earlier analysis of roughly 580 of the donors. Only TCR beta chains were sequenced in this cohort, and the absence of alpha or paired-chain data limited detectable features. Because HLA typing was missing for some donors at each locus, association tests included only the typed subset. In a later analysis, TCR association rates were found to vary across HLA loci, with the most associated TCRs seen for DRB1 alleles and the fewest for HLA-C alleles. Most TCR sequences were observed very rarely across donors, whereas some public TCRs were present in many individuals. In a later analysis, HLA-associated TCR beta chains showed more clonal expansion and lower generation probabilities than non-associated chains that were equally common. The sequencing pipeline was judged likely to have produced a cluster of highly shared sequence variants as a technical artifact. In both the original and validation cohorts, the classifier was reported to diagnose cytomegalovirus status with high specificity and sensitivity. The only immune exposure information available for the cohort was CMV serostatus. The study listed around 160 TCR beta chains as associated with cytomegalovirus. When HLA alleles, especially DR and DQ, strongly co-occurred, TCR associations were difficult to assign to individual alleles. Three of the identified cytomegalovirus-associated TCR beta chains were confirmed in vitro to be specific for cytomegalovirus antigens.

In total, 666 healthy bone marrow donors made up the cohort. At the time of sampling, all cohort members were nominally healthy, though unrecorded immune exposures were likely present. The donor tested CMV seropositive, placing the donor among the approximately 310 seropositive members of the cohort. Every donor gave a peripheral blood sample, and the peripheral blood mononuclear cells from that sample were used for TCR beta sequencing. Genomic DNA extraction from the blood cell samples was performed with the Qiagen DNeasy Blood Extraction Kit. This clonotype originated in a woman aged 45 to 65 in good health and CMV-seropositive. The sample consisted of PBMCs. Here the chain combines TRBV7-6 and TRBJ2-5; the central 8 bases match TRBD2. The sequenced DNA: TGTGCCAGCAGCTTATTTGCGGGGGGACAAGGGGAGACCCAGTACTTC. Translated, it reads CASSLFAGGQGETQYF.